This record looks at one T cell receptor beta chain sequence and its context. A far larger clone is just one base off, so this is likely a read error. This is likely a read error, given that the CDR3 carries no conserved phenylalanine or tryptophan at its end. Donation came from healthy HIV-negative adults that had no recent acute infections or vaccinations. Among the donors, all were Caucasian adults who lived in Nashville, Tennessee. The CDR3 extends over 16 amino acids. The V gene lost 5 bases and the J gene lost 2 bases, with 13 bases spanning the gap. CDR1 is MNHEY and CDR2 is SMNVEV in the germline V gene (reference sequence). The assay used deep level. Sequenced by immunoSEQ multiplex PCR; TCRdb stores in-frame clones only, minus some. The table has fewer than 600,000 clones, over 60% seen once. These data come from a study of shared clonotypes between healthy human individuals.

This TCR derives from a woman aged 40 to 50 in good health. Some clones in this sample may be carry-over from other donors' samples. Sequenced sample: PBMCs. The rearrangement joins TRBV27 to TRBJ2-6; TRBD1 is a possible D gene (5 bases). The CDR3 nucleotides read TGTGCCAGCAGTCCCGACAGATACCCTGGGGCCAACGTCCTGACTTCC. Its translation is CASSPDRYPGANVLTS.